What follows is one TCR beta chain and its context. Its specific antigen is unknown. No clone much larger than this one lies a single base away; base qualities are absent. V is reduced by 5 bases and J by 2 bases, leaving a spacing of 12 bases between them. The CDR3 holds 15 amino acids from the cysteine to the phenylalanine. Only CDR3 DNA is held: 45 bases, read in frame from base 1. The germline V gene (reference sequence) supplies CDR1 LNHDA and CDR2 SQIVND. The sample originates from a study of shared clonotypes between healthy human individuals (dated by TCRdb to about 2020). Concerning the study at large: A couple of women and a few men aged 18 to 49 years were included in the cohort. For each donor, CD4 naive and CD4 memory were each run on three plates, CD8 naive on two plates, and CD8 memory on one plate. To estimate repertoire size and how much clonotypes are shared between individuals, the study performed deep sequencing of blood TCR repertoires from about five healthy adults. To increase sequencing depth and limit assay-specific biases, different laboratories used diverse techniques to prepare libraries and sequence TCR repertoires. Per donor, leukapheresis produced somewhere between about 0.94 and 9.5 billion PBMCs. What the research found in general, with its limitations: Estimated clonotype richness was generally larger for naive than for memory subsets. Even with the large sequencing depth, rarefaction of the sorted-subset datasets indicated that sequencing was incomplete. Because the study included only a small number of donors, the genetic and exposure-history diversity represented was limited. Pairwise subsampling led to the expectation that sequencing depth would affect the degree of clonotype sharing among donors. About 5% of naive CD4, 3.5% of naive CD8, 2.3% of memory CD4, and roughly 0.4% of memory CD8 clonotypes were shared across a few donors. Compared with non-shared clonotypes, clonotypes shared by all four sorted-subset donors had higher generation probabilities. Only blood was sampled, and tissue TCR repertoires likely differ from those in blood.

TCR CDR3 regions were amplified from genomic DNA by multiplex PCR using the deep immunoSEQ assay. For each cell subset, the extracted genomic DNA was distributed evenly across all wells of several immunoSEQ 96-well plates, and each plate served as one replicate. Each replicate PCR for sorted subsets received around 200 ng genomic DNA, equal to roughly 33,000 T cell genomes. Purified libraries were measured with a Qubit 3.0 fluorometer, size-checked on a Bioanalyzer 2100, and measured again with the KAPA Library Quantification kit. A separate single-read 150-cycle Illumina NextSeq 550 flow cell was used to sequence each immunoSEQ 96-well plate. Regarding the original processing steps: Because only junctional sequences without quality scores were contained in the immunoSEQ output, filtering matching that applied to full-length reads could not be performed. To assign V/J genes and CDR3, sequences were annotated using PyIR, a Python wrapper for IgBLAST v1.9, with IMGT germline references. Reads were filtered out if the reads had weak V/J assignments (E-value above 1e-6), no CDR3, stop codons, out-of-frame junctions, or ambiguous translated residues. A V3J clonotype was defined by an identical inferred V gene, J gene, and CDR3 amino acid sequence. Percentage overlap between repertoires was calculated by dividing the number of shared unique clonotypes by the size of the smaller repertoire. Three approaches were used to assess repertoire richness: RTK rarefaction, the Chao1 estimator, and Recon v2.1 estimates of unobserved clonotypes. Generation probabilities for all TCRbeta clonotypes obtained by the gDNA method from several donors were computed using OLGA. The table comes from immuneACCESS by way of TCRdb, which keeps in-frame sequences with V and J called. Part of the clones is missing from these tables; in studies checked, under half for an unresolved V gene and the rest for unknown reasons. D and trimming were read from the DNA, whereas the V and J calls and clone size are those reported in that table. The sample table shows about a million clones, and around 75% are seen once. The biggest ten clones account for approximately 1.5% of the sample.

Healthy HIV-negative adults with no recently reported acute infections or vaccinations were included as donors. Every donor was a Caucasian adult residing in Nashville, Tennessee, USA. CD4+ T cells were enriched through magnetic negative selection, after which naive cells were positively selected on CD45RA and the remaining negative fraction served as the memory subset. Blood was collected by leukapheresis, and PBMCs were isolated by Ficoll-Histopaque density gradient centrifugation and then cryopreserved in liquid nitrogen vapor phase. Analytical flow cytometry was used to check the purity and quantity of each magnetically sorted T cell population. Each sorted fraction had its genomic DNA isolated and then quantified by UV absorbance on a Nanodrop 2000c.

The TCR originated in a man aged 18-30 years in good health. Here the chain combines TRBV19 and TRBJ2-2; the D gene is possibly TRBD1, with 6 bases matching. The sequenced material came from memory CD4+ T cells sorted from blood. Explained via the paper, the cell subset or site label denotes: CD45RA-negative fraction. The nucleotides read TGTGCCAGTAGTCTGACAGGAATTAACACCGGGGAGCTGTTTTTT. It translates to CASSLTGINTGELFF.